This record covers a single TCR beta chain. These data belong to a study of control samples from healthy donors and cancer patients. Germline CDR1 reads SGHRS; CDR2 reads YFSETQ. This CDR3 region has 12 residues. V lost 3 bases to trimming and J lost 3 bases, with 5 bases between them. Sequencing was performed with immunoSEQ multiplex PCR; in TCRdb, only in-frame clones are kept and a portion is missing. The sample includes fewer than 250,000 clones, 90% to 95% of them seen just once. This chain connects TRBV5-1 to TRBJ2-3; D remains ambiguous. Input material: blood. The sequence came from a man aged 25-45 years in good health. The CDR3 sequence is CASSWLTDTQYF. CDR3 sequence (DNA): TGCGCCAGCAGCTGGCTGACAGATACGCAGTATTTT.